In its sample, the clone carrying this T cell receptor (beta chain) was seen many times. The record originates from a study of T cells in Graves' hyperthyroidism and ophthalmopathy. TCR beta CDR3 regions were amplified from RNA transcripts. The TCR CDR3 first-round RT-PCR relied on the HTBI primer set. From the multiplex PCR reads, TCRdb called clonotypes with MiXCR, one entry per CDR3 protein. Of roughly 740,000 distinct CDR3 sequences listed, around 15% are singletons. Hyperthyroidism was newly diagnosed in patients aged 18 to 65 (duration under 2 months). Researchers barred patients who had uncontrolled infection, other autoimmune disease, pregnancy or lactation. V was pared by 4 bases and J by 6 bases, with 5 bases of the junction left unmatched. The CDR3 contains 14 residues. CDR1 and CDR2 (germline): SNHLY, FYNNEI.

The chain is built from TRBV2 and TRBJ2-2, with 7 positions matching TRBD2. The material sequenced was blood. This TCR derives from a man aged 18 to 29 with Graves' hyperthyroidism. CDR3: CASSASGRAGELFF. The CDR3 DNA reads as TGTGCCAGCAGTGCTTCAGGGAGGGCCGGGGAGCTGTTTTTT.